Listed here are 14 T cell receptor beta chains from one sample, sequenced in a study of control samples from healthy donors and cancer patients. The assay was immunoSEQ multiplex PCR, and TCRdb's table has in-frame clones only and misses some. This sample has around 140,000 clones; around 92% occur once, and the top ten carry more than 6.5%. The sample comprised PBMCs. The receptor source for this set is a man in his forties or fifties with head and neck cancer.

The table lists this clone with a count of one. This chain joins TRBV7-9 and TRBJ2-2, with 9 positions matching TRBD1. This CDR3 is 15 amino acids long. With 5 bases clipped from V and 5 bases from J, the junction kept 6 bases outside the gene matches. CDR1 is SEHNR, CDR2 FQNEAQ, per germline (reference sequence). CDR3 coding DNA: TGTGCCAGCAGCCCACTACAGGGGGCGACCGGGGAGCTGTTTTTT. The encoded protein is CASSPLQGATGELFF.

The chain links TRBV5-1 to TRBJ2-1; possibly TRBD2 for D (6 bases). The CDR3 runs to 16 residues. Trimming removed 4 bases at V and 4 bases at J, with 18 bases between. The germline CDR1 and CDR2 sequences are SGHRS and YFSETQ. The chain's CDR3 is CASSPGGDATYNEQFF. As DNA, the CDR3 is TGCGCCAGCAGCCCCGGGGGTGATGCTACGTACAATGAGCAGTTCTTC.

DNA for the CDR3: TGTGCCAGCAGTGCTCCGGACGGCAGCTCCTATAATTCACCCCTCCACTTT. Its protein product is CASSAPDGSSYNSPLHF. The chain links TRBV6-1 to TRBJ1-6, with D hard to call. Per germline, CDR1 MNHNS and CDR2 SASEGT. Trimming shortened V by 4 bases and J by 0 bases, and 13 bases separated the two germline ends. There are 17 residues in the CDR3.

The rearrangement links TRBV6-1 to TRBJ2-7, with TRBD1 matching over 9 bases. The CDR3 has 17 residues. V dropped 2 bases and J dropped 3; count of bases not matched to a gene: 11. Germline CDR1 and CDR2: MNHNS and SASEGT. The DNA for the CDR3 is TGTGCCAGCAGTGAATTCGCCGGGACAGGGTTTTACTACGAGCAGTACTTC. Encoded protein: CASSEFAGTGFYYEQYF.

V usage is TRBV5-8 and J usage is TRBJ2-5; D might be TRBD1 (6 bases). CDR1 and CDR2 (germline): SGHTS, YDEGEE. Trimming cost V 4 bases and J 0 bases, with 7 bases left between them. The CDR3 has 13 amino acids. The DNA of the CDR3 is TGTGCCAGCAGCGGGACACACCAAGAGACCCAGTACTTC. The encoded protein is CASSGTHQETQYF.

This chain joins TRBV3-1 (or the pseudogene TRBV3-2) and TRBJ1-2; maybe TRBD1 (5 bases). V lost 3 bases to trimming and J lost 6 bases, with 17 bases between them. CDR1 is LGHDT, CDR2 YNNKEL, per germline (reference sequence). This CDR3 has 15 residues. CDR3 sequence: CASSHPTPGLDGYTF. As DNA, the CDR3 is TGTGCCAGCAGCCACCCCACCCCAGGGCTTGATGGCTACACCTTC.

This clone was recorded once. The junction departs from germline at one end; a sequencing error may be responsible. The chain couples TRBV18 to TRBJ1-3; weak D call: TRBD1 (6 bases). CDR3 size: 13 residues. CDR1 and CDR2 (germline): KGHSH, LQKENI. The chain's CDR3 is CASSPMDPGHQDF. The CDR3 nucleotides are TGTGCCAGCTCACCAATGGACCCGGGACACCAAGATTTT.

The CDR3 DNA is TGTGCCAGCAGCCAAGATGGGGCAGCGTCAGGAGTCCCGTATTTT. Encoded protein: CASSQDGAASGVPYF. The chain links TRBV4-2 to TRBJ2-3; TRBD1 might be the D (5 bases). Germline V gene sequence: CDR1 LGHNA, CDR2 YNFKEQ. The CDR3 contains 15 residues. V shed 0 bases and J shed 14 bases, with 21 bases lying between them.

This chain uses TRBV28 with TRBJ1-6; D unresolved. Germline values: CDR1 MDHEN, CDR2 SYDVKM. V gave up 3 bases and J gave up 5 bases, with 14 bases separating them. This CDR3 comprises 16 residues. This chain's CDR3 is CASSFAATVNNSPLHF. DNA for the CDR3: TGTGCCAGCAGTTTCGCCGCCACGGTTAATAATTCACCCCTCCACTTT.

This clone has only one observation. CDR3 in amino acids: CASSVDGSSYNEQFF. In nucleotides, the CDR3 is TGTGCCAGTAGTGTGGACGGTAGCTCCTACAATGAGCAGTTCTTC. J is TRBJ2-1 and V is TRBV19, with D uncertain. The CDR3 has 15 amino acids. V was shortened by 5 bases and J by 0 bases, with 11 bases between the two germline ends. Germline lookup yields CDR1 LNHDA and CDR2 SQIVND (reference sequence). The entire variable domain, with the rest obtained from reference TRBV19 and TRBJ2-1, is as follows: DGGITQSPKYLFRKEGQNVTLSCEQNLNHDAMYWYRQDPGQGLRLIYYSQIVNDFQKGDIAEGYSVSREKKESFPLTVTSAQKNPTAFYLCASSVDGSSYNEQFFGPGTRLTVL.

The chain joins TRBV10-3 to TRBJ2-1, with D hard to call. Germline V lookup: CDR1 ENHRY, CDR2 SYGVKD. The CDR3 extends over 11 amino acids. V shed 3 bases and J shed 8 bases, with 5 bases lying between them. The CDR3 DNA sequence: TGTGCCATCAGTGATTTCCATGAGCAGTTCTTC. Residues: CAISDFHEQFF.

V is TRBV29-1 and J is TRBJ2-1; D call uncertain. The length of the CDR3 is 12 residues. V was pared by 5 bases and J by 3 bases, with 8 bases between. Germline-derived CDR1 and CDR2 are SQVTM and ANQGSEA. CDR3 in amino acids: CSVSTHYNEQFF. The CDR3 DNA follows: TGCAGCGTTTCAACCCACTACAATGAGCAGTTCTTC.

This clone was picked up one time. The genes are TRBV4-2 and TRBJ2-7; perhaps D is TRBD1 or TRBD2 (5 bases each). The CDR3 has 18 amino acids. CDR1 and CDR2 (germline): LGHNA, YNFKEQ. Trimming cost V 1 base and J 9 bases, with 28 bases left between them. Here the CDR3 reads CASSQVRPYGGPVARQYF. For the CDR3, the DNA is TGTGCCAGCAGCCAAGTTAGGCCCTATGGGGGTCCCGTTGCGAGGCAGTACTTC.

The V and J genes are TRBV12-3 or TRBV12-4 and TRBJ1-6; D remains ambiguous. This CDR3 has 13 residues. V was shortened by 6 bases and J by 10 bases, with 13 bases between the two germline ends. CDR3 DNA sequence: TGTGCCAGCAGGGAAATACGCTACTCACCCCTCCACTTT. It encodes CASREIRYSPLHF.